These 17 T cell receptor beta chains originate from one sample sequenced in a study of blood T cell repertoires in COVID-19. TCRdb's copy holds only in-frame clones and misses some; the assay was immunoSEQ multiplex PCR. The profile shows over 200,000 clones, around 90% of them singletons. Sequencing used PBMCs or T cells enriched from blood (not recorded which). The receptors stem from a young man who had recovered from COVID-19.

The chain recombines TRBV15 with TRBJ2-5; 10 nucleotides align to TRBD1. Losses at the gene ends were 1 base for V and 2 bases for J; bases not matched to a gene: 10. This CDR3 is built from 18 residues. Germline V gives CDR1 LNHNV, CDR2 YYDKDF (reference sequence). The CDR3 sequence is CATSRAEGQGLGQETQYF. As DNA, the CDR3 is TGTGCCACCAGCAGAGCCGAGGGACAGGGGCTGGGTCAAGAGACCCAGTACTTC.

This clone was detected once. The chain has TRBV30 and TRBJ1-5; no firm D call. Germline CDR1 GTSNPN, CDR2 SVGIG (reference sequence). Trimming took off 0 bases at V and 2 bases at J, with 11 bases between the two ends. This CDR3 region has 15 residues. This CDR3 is CAWSVGGNGNQPQHF. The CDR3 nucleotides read TGTGCCTGGAGTGTGGGAGGGAATGGCAATCAGCCCCAGCATTTT.

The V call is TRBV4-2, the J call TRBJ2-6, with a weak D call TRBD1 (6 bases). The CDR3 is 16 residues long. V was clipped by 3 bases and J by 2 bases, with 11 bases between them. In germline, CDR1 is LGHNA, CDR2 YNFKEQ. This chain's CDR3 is CASSQETGTGANVLTF. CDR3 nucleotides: TGTGCCAGCAGCCAGGAAACAGGGACTGGGGCCAACGTCCTGACTTTC.

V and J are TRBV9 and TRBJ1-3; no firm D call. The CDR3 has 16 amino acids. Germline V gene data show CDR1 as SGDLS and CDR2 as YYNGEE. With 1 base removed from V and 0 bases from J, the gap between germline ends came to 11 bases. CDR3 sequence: CASSVLGFYSGNTIYF. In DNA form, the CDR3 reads TGTGCCAGCAGCGTATTGGGCTTCTACTCTGGAAACACCATATATTTT.

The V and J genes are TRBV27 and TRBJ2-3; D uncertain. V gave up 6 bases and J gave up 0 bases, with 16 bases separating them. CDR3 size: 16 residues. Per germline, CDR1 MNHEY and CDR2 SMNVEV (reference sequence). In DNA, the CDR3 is TGTGCCAGCAGAGGATCACGCGGATCTAGCACAGATACGCAGTATTTT. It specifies CASRGSRGSSTDTQYF.

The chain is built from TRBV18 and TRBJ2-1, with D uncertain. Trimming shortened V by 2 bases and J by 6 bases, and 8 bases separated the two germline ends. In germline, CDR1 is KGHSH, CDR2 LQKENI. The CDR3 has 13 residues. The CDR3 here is CASSPGQLNEQFF. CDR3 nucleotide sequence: TGTGCCAGCTCACCAGGGCAGCTCAATGAGCAGTTCTTC.

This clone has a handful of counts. CDR3 amino acids: CASSQGAVRYF. The CDR3 bases are TGCGCCAGCAGCCAAGGGGCAGTTAGGTACTTC. The genes are TRBV4-1 and TRBJ2-7; D gene unclear. Trimming cost V 1 base and J 12 bases, with 10 bases left between them. CDR1 and CDR2 from the germline V gene are MGHRA and YSYEKL. This CDR3 region has 11 residues.

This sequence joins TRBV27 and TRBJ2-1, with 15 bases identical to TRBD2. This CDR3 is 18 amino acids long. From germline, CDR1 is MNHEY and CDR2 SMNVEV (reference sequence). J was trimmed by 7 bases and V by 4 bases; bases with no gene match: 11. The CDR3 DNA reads TGTGCCAGCAGTTCACCGGGACTAGCGGGAGGCCCGGCGAATGAGCAGTTCTTC. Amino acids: CASSSPGLAGGPANEQFF.

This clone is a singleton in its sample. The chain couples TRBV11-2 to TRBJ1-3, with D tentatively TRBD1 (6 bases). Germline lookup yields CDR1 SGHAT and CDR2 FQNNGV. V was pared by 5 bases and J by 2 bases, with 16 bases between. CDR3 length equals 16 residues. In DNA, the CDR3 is TGTGCCAGCAGCCATACTCAAGGGGGTACTGGAAACACCATATATTTT. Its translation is CASSHTQGGTGNTIYF.

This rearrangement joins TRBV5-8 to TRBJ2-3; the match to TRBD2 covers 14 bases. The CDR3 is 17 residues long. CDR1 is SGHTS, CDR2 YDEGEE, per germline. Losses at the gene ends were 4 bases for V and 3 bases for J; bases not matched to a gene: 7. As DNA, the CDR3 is TGTGCCAGCAGCCCAACCGGGACTAGCGGGAGTACAGATACGCAGTATTTT. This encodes CASSPTGTSGSTDTQYF.

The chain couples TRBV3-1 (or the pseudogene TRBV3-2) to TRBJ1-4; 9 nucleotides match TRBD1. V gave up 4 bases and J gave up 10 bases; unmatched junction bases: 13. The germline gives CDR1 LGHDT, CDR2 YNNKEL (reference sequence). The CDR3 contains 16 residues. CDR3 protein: CASSPRGGQGLTKLFF. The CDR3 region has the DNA TGTGCCAGCAGCCCGAGGGGAGGACAGGGGCTGACAAAACTGTTTTTT.

The CDR3 DNA is TGCGCCAGCAGCCCACAGGGGACCAACGAGCAGTACTTC. Translated, it gives CASSPQGTNEQYF. The J gene is TRBJ2-7, the V gene TRBV5-1; 7 bases map to TRBD1. The V segment lost 4 bases and the J segment 5 bases; nucleotides outside the gene matches: 6. The CDR3 loop spans 13 amino acids. Germline-derived CDR1 and CDR2 are SGHRS and YFSETQ.

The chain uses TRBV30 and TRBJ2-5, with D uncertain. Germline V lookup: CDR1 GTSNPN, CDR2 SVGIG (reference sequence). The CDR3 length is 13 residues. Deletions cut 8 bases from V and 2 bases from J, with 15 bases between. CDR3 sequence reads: CARMSPFQETQYF. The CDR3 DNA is TGTGCCCGGATGAGCCCGTTTCAAGAGACCCAGTACTTC.

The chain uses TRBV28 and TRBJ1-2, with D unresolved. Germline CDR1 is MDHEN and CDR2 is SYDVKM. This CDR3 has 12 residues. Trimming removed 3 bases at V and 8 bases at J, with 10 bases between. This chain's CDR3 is CASSLRVRGYTF. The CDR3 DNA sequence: TGTGCCAGCAGTTTGAGAGTGCGGGGCTACACCTTC.

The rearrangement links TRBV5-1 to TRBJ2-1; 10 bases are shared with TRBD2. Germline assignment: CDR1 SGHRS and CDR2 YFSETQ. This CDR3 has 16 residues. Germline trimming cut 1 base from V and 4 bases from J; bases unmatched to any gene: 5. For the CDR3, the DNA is TGCGCCAGCAGCTTGTTAGGACTAGCGGTATACAATGAGCAGTTCTTC. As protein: CASSLLGLAVYNEQFF.

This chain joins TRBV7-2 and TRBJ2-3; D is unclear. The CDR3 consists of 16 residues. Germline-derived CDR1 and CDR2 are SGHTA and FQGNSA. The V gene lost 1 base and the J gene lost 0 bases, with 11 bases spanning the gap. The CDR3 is CASSLGVSESTDTQYF. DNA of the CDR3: TGTGCCAGCAGCTTAGGAGTCAGCGAAAGCACAGATACGCAGTATTTT.

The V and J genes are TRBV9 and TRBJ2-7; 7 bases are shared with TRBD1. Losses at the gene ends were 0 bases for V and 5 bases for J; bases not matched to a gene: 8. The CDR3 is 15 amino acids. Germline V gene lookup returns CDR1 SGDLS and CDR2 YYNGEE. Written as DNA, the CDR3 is TGTGCCAGCAGCGTAGAGGGGGCGCCGAGGAACGAGCAGTACTTC. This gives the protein CASSVEGAPRNEQYF.